The subject of this entry is one T cell receptor beta chain. Its antigen is not identified. These data are taken from a study of cytomegalovirus exposure and HLA in healthy donors. Study results and caveats: It was approximately 160 TCR beta chains that were listed as cytomegalovirus-associated. In a later analysis, donors in an Asian-associated ancestry cluster reportedly had fewer N-insertions in productive TCRs than the cohort mean. Several of the most significant clusters were apparently associated with common viral pathogens in a later analysis. Reports showed the classifier diagnosing cytomegalovirus status with high specificity and sensitivity.

The PCR was carried out with 60 Vbeta primers and 13 Jbeta primers. The repertoire was sequenced with immunoSEQ multiplex PCR; TCRdb's copy has only in-frame clones and lacks some. The sample records about 150,000 clones, about 80% being singletons. Trimming shortened V by 5 bases and J by 2 bases, and 9 bases separated the two germline ends. The CDR3 contains 14 residues. Germline lookup yields CDR1 MDHEN and CDR2 SYDVKM. The genes are TRBV28 and TRBJ1-4, with D possibly being TRBD1 (5 bases). Sequenced: PBMCs. The source is a woman aged 40 to 50 in good health and CMV-seronegative. As DNA, the CDR3 is TGTGCCAGCAGTCGGTCAGGGACTAATGAAAAACTGTTTTTT. The encoded protein is CASSRSGTNEKLFF.